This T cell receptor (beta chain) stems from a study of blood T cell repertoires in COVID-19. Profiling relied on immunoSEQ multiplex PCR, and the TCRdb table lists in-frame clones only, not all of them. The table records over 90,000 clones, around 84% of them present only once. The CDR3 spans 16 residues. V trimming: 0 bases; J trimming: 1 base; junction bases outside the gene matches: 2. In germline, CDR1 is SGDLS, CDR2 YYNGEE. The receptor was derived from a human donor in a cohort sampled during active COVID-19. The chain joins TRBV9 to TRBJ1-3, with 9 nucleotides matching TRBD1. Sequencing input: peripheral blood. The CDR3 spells CASSVGDRGSGNTIYF. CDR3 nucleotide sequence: TGTGCCAGCAGCGTAGGAGACAGGGGGTCTGGAAACACCATATATTTT.